Detailed here is one T cell receptor (beta chain). Its antigen is not yet known. The record has no base qualities; no much larger clone is one base away. This specimen comes from a study of patients and donors after allogeneic stem cell transplantation (TCRdb year 2020). Libraries were constructed by RT-PCR. Data came from a NextSeq 550. TCRdb handled the public reads itself, with Q25 trimming in fastp and clone calling in MiXCR, and kept productive beta chains. Rows matching on CDR3 protein sequence are summarized as one entry with the most common DNA and genes. This sample lists roughly 940,000 distinct CDR3 sequences; about a sixth were detected once. Clones ranked in the top ten supply 5.5% to 6.5% of the sample. CDR1 and CDR2, looked up from the germline V gene, are SGHVS and FQNEAQ. The V end loses 5 bases and the J end loses 1 base, and a stretch of 15 bases separates them. The CDR3 spans 16 residues, from the cysteine through the phenylalanine. The kept DNA is CDR3 alone, 48 bases in frame from the first base.

The sequence came from a human donor who was either an allogeneic HSCT recipient or a stem cell or donor lymphocyte infusion donor (not recorded which). It is not recorded whose cells these are; they may come from a transplant donor. Material for sequencing was blood, either unsorted or a sorted T cell fraction (not recorded which). The chain is assembled from TRBV7-8 and TRBJ2-1; the best D guess is TRBD2, with 7 bases matching. The CDR3 corresponds to CASSPEGGESYNEQFF. The nucleotide sequence is given as TGTGCCAGCAGCCCCGAGGGGGGGGAATCCTACAATGAGCAGTTCTTC.